The clone carrying this T cell receptor beta chain was observed at least ten times. Its antigen is unknown. The sample is drawn from a study of T cells in Graves' hyperthyroidism and ophthalmopathy. Findings of the study overall: A model built on 13 V-J features separated ophthalmopathy from stable hyperthyroidism.

RNA transcripts served as the template for amplifying TCR beta CDR3 regions. HTBI primers drove first-round RT-PCR of the TCR CDR3. TCRdb re-called the multiplex PCR reads through MiXCR, storing one row per CDR3 protein. The sample has roughly 700,000 distinct CDR3 sequences, roughly 32% seen once. Sequenced sample: blood. The sequence came from a woman aged 40 to 50 with Graves' hyperthyroidism.

The CDR3: CASRGDRYGYTF. CDR3 DNA sequence: TGTGCCAGCAGGGGGGACAGATATGGCTACACCTTC. This chain links TRBV2 with TRBJ1-2; 7 bases are a match to TRBD1. Germline V lookup: CDR1 SNHLY, CDR2 FYNNEI. The CDR3 totals 12 residues. With V trimmed by 6 bases and J by 5 bases, 3 bases remained unmatched.